These T cell receptor beta chains were read from a single sample in a study of blood T cell repertoires in COVID-19. Sequenced by immunoSEQ multiplex PCR; TCRdb stores in-frame clones only, minus some. The sample includes a few hundred thousand clones, approximately 87% of them seen just once. Material: PBMCs or T cells enriched from blood (not recorded which). The receptors originated from a woman between 45 and 60 years old in a cohort exposed to, infected with or recovered from COVID-19 (not recorded which). Each CDR3 is given with its conserved first and last residue. Each record gives: clone size, D gene, J gene, V gene, CDR3 protein, CDR3 DNA. D genes are given only for firm matches. For some rows the clone size is stated as once, few or many, or as a class when expanded; others skip it.

clone size: NA
D gene: NA
J gene: TRBJ2-1
V gene: TRBV27
CDR3 protein: CASSLRGELSPYNEQFF
CDR3 DNA: TGTGCCAGCAGTTTAAGGGGTGAGCTTTCACCCTACAATGAGCAGTTCTTC

clone size: NA
D gene: TRBD1
J gene: TRBJ1-6
V gene: TRBV4-1
CDR3 protein: CASSPYPGTGGFNSPLHF
CDR3 DNA: TGCGCCAGCAGCCCCTACCCCGGGACAGGGGGCTTTAATTCACCCCTCCACTTT

clone size: once
D gene: NA
J gene: TRBJ2-3
V gene: TRBV28
CDR3 protein: CASGRSDTQYF
CDR3 DNA: TGTGCCAGCGGCAGGTCAGATACGCAGTATTTT

clone size: NA
D gene: TRBD1
J gene: TRBJ2-1
V gene: TRBV29-1
CDR3 protein: CSLSRDRAYNEQFF
CDR3 DNA: TGCAGCCTGAGCCGGGACAGGGCCTACAATGAGCAGTTCTTC

clone size: NA
D gene: NA
J gene: TRBJ1-3
V gene: TRBV11-3
CDR3 protein: CASSLTAGAGNTIYF
CDR3 DNA: TGTGCCAGCAGCTTAACCGCAGGGGCTGGAAACACCATATATTTT

clone size: NA
D gene: TRBD1
J gene: TRBJ2-5
V gene: TRBV5-4
CDR3 protein: CASSGQGGGETQYF
CDR3 DNA: TGTGCCAGCAGTGGACAGGGGGGGGGAGAGACCCAGTACTTC

clone size: NA
D gene: TRBD1
J gene: TRBJ2-7
V gene: TRBV7-2
CDR3 protein: CASSLTGEYYEQYF
CDR3 DNA: TGTGCCAGCAGTCTTACAGGGGAGTACTACGAGCAGTACTTC

clone size: NA
D gene: TRBD1
J gene: TRBJ1-6
V gene: TRBV4-2
CDR3 protein: CASSQGPRDRLSSYNSPLHF
CDR3 DNA: TGTGCCAGCAGCCAAGGTCCCCGGGACAGGCTGAGCTCCTATAATTCACCCCTCCACTTT

clone size: NA
D gene: NA
J gene: TRBJ2-1
V gene: TRBV5-1
CDR3 protein: CASRLGLPSDEQFF
CDR3 DNA: TGCGCCAGTCGCCTGGGACTTCCTTCCGATGAGCAGTTCTTC

clone size: NA
D gene: TRBD1
J gene: TRBJ1-2
V gene: TRBV28
CDR3 protein: CASRRRTGGLVYGYTF
CDR3 DNA: TGTGCCAGCAGAAGGAGAACAGGGGGCTTAGTCTATGGCTACACCTTC

clone size: NA
D gene: TRBD1
J gene: TRBJ1-2
V gene: TRBV7-2
CDR3 protein: CASSTAPGQGSYGYTF
CDR3 DNA: TGTGCCAGCAGCACGGCCCCGGGACAGGGTTCCTATGGCTACACCTTC

clone size: NA
D gene: NA
J gene: TRBJ1-1
V gene: TRBV19
CDR3 protein: CASSSPGSGTEAFF
CDR3 DNA: TGTGCCAGTAGTAGCCCAGGGTCCGGCACTGAAGCTTTCTTT

clone size: NA
D gene: TRBD2
J gene: TRBJ2-7
V gene: TRBV7-8
CDR3 protein: CASTRRGASYEQYF
CDR3 DNA: TGTGCCAGTACTCGGCGGGGGGCGTCCTACGAGCAGTACTTC

clone size: NA
D gene: NA
J gene: TRBJ1-1
V gene: TRBV19
CDR3 protein: CASNTQAPNTEAFF
CDR3 DNA: TGTGCCAGTAATACACAGGCGCCGAACACTGAAGCTTTCTTT

clone size: NA
D gene: NA
J gene: TRBJ1-5
V gene: TRBV28
CDR3 protein: CASGAGHQPQHF
CDR3 DNA: TGTGCCAGCGGCGCAGGGCATCAGCCCCAGCATTTT

clone size: NA
D gene: TRBD2
J gene: TRBJ2-1
V gene: TRBV2
CDR3 protein: CASHLSGGPYNEQFF
CDR3 DNA: TGTGCCAGCCACCTTAGCGGGGGTCCCTACAATGAGCAGTTCTTC

clone size: NA
D gene: NA
J gene: TRBJ2-1
V gene: TRBV10-3
CDR3 protein: CAISEGGGPSYEQFF
CDR3 DNA: TGTGCCATCAGTGAAGGGGGGGGGCCGTCCTATGAGCAGTTCTTC

clone size: NA
D gene: NA
J gene: TRBJ1-6
V gene: TRBV5-1
CDR3 protein: CASSFPTDGSPLHF
CDR3 DNA: TGCGCCAGCAGCTTTCCCACAGATGGATCACCCCTCCACTTT

clone size: NA
D gene: TRBD1
J gene: TRBJ1-5
V gene: TRBV5-1
CDR3 protein: CASSLGDRNQPQHF
CDR3 DNA: TGCGCCAGCAGCTTGGGGGACAGGAATCAGCCCCAGCATTTT

clone size: few
D gene: TRBD2
J gene: TRBJ2-2
V gene: TRBV7-2
CDR3 protein: CASSRTSAANTGELFF
CDR3 DNA: TGTGCCAGCAGCAGGACTAGCGCCGCGAACACCGGGGAGCTGTTTTTT

clone size: NA
D gene: TRBD2
J gene: TRBJ2-1
V gene: TRBV4-2
CDR3 protein: CASSQGAGGHRNEQFF
CDR3 DNA: TGTGCCAGCAGCCAGGGAGCGGGGGGGCATAGGAATGAGCAGTTCTTC

clone size: NA
D gene: TRBD2
J gene: TRBJ2-5
V gene: TRBV11-2
CDR3 protein: CASSSGTSGGAGETQYF
CDR3 DNA: TGTGCCAGCAGCTCCGGGACTAGCGGGGGGGCCGGCGAGACCCAGTACTTC

clone size: once
D gene: TRBD1
J gene: TRBJ1-1
V gene: TRBV19
CDR3 protein: CACNRGLNTEAFF
CDR3 DNA: TGTGCCTGTAACAGGGGGCTAAACACTGAAGCTTTCTTT

clone size: NA
D gene: NA
J gene: TRBJ1-2
V gene: TRBV6-2/TRBV6-3
CDR3 protein: CASSTSTPGSASYGYTF
CDR3 DNA: NA

clone size: NA
D gene: NA
J gene: TRBJ1-2
V gene: TRBV3-1/TRBV3-2
CDR3 protein: CASSQKRQYGYTF
CDR3 DNA: TGTGCCAGCAGTCAAAAGCGACAGTATGGCTACACCTTC

clone size: once
D gene: TRBD1
J gene: TRBJ1-1
V gene: TRBV6-5
CDR3 protein: CASATDRGLISEAFF
CDR3 DNA: TGTGCCAGCGCGACGGACAGGGGGCTAATCTCTGAAGCTTTCTTT

clone size: NA
D gene: NA
J gene: TRBJ1-4
V gene: TRBV15
CDR3 protein: CATSRDSRVGEKLFF
CDR3 DNA: TGTGCCACCAGCAGAGATTCTCGGGTTGGGGAAAAACTGTTTTTT

clone size: NA
D gene: TRBD2
J gene: TRBJ2-3
V gene: TRBV4-2
CDR3 protein: CASSEERLAGGGSSDTQYF
CDR3 DNA: TGTGCCAGCAGCGAAGAGAGACTAGCGGGGGGTGGGAGTTCAGATACGCAGTATTTT

clone size: NA
D gene: NA
J gene: TRBJ2-1
V gene: TRBV5-1
CDR3 protein: CASSPAMGRVHNEQFF
CDR3 DNA: TGCGCCAGCAGCCCCGCCATGGGCAGGGTCCACAATGAGCAGTTCTTC

clone size: few
D gene: TRBD2
J gene: TRBJ2-5
V gene: TRBV7-8
CDR3 protein: CASSSILAGTRETQYF
CDR3 DNA: TGTGCCAGCAGCTCCATACTAGCGGGTACGCGGGAGACCCAGTACTTC

clone size: NA
D gene: NA
J gene: TRBJ2-1
V gene: TRBV19
CDR3 protein: CASSIVAGSYNEQFF
CDR3 DNA: TGTGCCAGTAGTATAGTTGCGGGTTCCTACAATGAGCAGTTCTTC

clone size: once
D gene: TRBD2
J gene: TRBJ2-2
V gene: TRBV5-5
CDR3 protein: CASSLARGGLADTGELFF
CDR3 DNA: TGTGCCAGCAGCTTGGCCCGGGGGGGACTAGCGGACACCGGGGAGCTGTTTTTT

clone size: NA
D gene: TRBD1
J gene: TRBJ2-7
V gene: TRBV5-1
CDR3 protein: CASSRQGHEQYF
CDR3 DNA: TGCGCCAGCAGCCGACAGGGGCACGAGCAGTACTTC

clone size: NA
D gene: NA
J gene: TRBJ1-2
V gene: TRBV28
CDR3 protein: CASSLGQTNYGYTF
CDR3 DNA: TGTGCCAGCAGTTTGGGTCAGACAAACTATGGCTACACCTTC

clone size: once
D gene: TRBD1
J gene: TRBJ1-4
V gene: TRBV2
CDR3 protein: CASRDTMGQAWEKLFF
CDR3 DNA: TGTGCCAGCCGTGATACAATGGGACAGGCCTGGGAAAAACTGTTTTTT

clone size: NA
D gene: NA
J gene: TRBJ1-4
V gene: TRBV7-6
CDR3 protein: CASSLGEREKLFF
CDR3 DNA: TGTGCCAGCAGCTTAGGGGAGCGAGAAAAACTGTTTTTT

clone size: NA
D gene: TRBD1
J gene: TRBJ1-6
V gene: TRBV19
CDR3 protein: CASREDRVRSPLHF
CDR3 DNA: TGTGCCAGTAGAGAGGACAGGGTTCGTTCACCCCTCCACTTT

clone size: NA
D gene: TRBD1
J gene: TRBJ1-6
V gene: TRBV4-2
CDR3 protein: CASSSPPEVTGESSPLHF
CDR3 DNA: TGTGCCAGCAGCTCGCCGCCCGAAGTGACAGGGGAGTCTTCACCCCTCCACTTT

clone size: NA
D gene: TRBD1
J gene: TRBJ2-1
V gene: TRBV11-2
CDR3 protein: CASSLDRGLGEQFF
CDR3 DNA: TGTGCCAGCAGCTTAGACAGGGGGCTCGGCGAGCAGTTCTTC

clone size: NA
D gene: TRBD1
J gene: TRBJ1-2
V gene: TRBV10-3
CDR3 protein: CAISSGTENYGYTF
CDR3 DNA: TGTGCCATCAGTTCCGGGACAGAGAACTATGGCTACACCTTC

clone size: NA
D gene: NA
J gene: TRBJ1-2
V gene: TRBV7-6
CDR3 protein: CASSLGASENYGYTF
CDR3 DNA: TGTGCCAGCAGCTTAGGAGCATCTGAAAACTATGGCTACACCTTC

clone size: NA
D gene: TRBD1
J gene: TRBJ1-6
V gene: TRBV4-3
CDR3 protein: CASSQRQGRRNSPLHF
CDR3 DNA: TGCGCCAGCAGCCAAAGACAGGGGCGGCGGAATTCACCCCTCCACTTT

clone size: NA
D gene: NA
J gene: TRBJ2-7
V gene: TRBV30
CDR3 protein: CAWKVSREQYF
CDR3 DNA: TGTGCCTGGAAAGTTTCGCGAGAGCAGTACTTC

clone size: NA
D gene: NA
J gene: TRBJ1-4
V gene: TRBV9
CDR3 protein: CASSVGLGRATNEKLFF
CDR3 DNA: TGTGCCAGCAGCGTAGGTCTGGGCAGGGCAACTAATGAAAAACTGTTTTTT

clone size: NA
D gene: TRBD1
J gene: TRBJ2-1
V gene: TRBV15
CDR3 protein: CATSRDSRGQNEQFF
CDR3 DNA: TGTGCCACCAGCAGAGATAGCAGGGGGCAAAATGAGCAGTTCTTC

clone size: NA
D gene: NA
J gene: TRBJ2-2
V gene: TRBV7-2
CDR3 protein: CASSLEQNTGELFF
CDR3 DNA: TGTGCCAGCAGCTTAGAACAGAACACCGGGGAGCTGTTTTTT

clone size: NA
D gene: TRBD1
J gene: TRBJ1-6
V gene: TRBV5-1
CDR3 protein: CASSPDRTSSPLHF
CDR3 DNA: TGCGCCAGCAGCCCGGACAGGACCAGCTCACCCCTCCACTTT

clone size: NA
D gene: NA
J gene: TRBJ1-5
V gene: TRBV18
CDR3 protein: CASSPQSYRLYSNQPQHF
CDR3 DNA: TGTGCCAGCTCACCACAATCCTACAGGCTCTATAGCAATCAGCCCCAGCATTTT

clone size: NA
D gene: NA
J gene: TRBJ2-7
V gene: TRBV5-1
CDR3 protein: CASSFDFRGYAYEQYF
CDR3 DNA: TGCGCCAGCAGCTTCGATTTCAGGGGATACGCCTACGAGCAGTACTTC

clone size: NA
D gene: TRBD1
J gene: TRBJ2-7
V gene: TRBV6-5
CDR3 protein: CASRIQGQYEQYF
CDR3 DNA: TGTGCCAGCAGGATACAGGGGCAGTACGAGCAGTACTTC

clone size: NA
D gene: TRBD2
J gene: TRBJ2-3
V gene: TRBV7-2
CDR3 protein: CASRYWTSGGPDTQYF
CDR3 DNA: TGTGCCAGCAGGTATTGGACTAGCGGGGGACCAGATACGCAGTATTTT